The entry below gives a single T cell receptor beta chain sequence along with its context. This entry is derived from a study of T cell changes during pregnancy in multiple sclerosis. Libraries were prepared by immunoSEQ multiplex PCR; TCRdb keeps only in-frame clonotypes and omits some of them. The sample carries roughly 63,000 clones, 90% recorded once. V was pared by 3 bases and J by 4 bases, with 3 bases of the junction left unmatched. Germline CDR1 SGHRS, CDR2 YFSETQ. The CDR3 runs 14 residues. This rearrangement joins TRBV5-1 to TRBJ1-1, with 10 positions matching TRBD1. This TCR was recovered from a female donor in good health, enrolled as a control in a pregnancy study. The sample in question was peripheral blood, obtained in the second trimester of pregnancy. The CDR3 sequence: CASSYRDRGTEAFF. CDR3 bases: TGCGCCAGCAGCTACCGGGACAGGGGCACTGAAGCTTTCTTT.